This T cell receptor beta chain was identified during a study of blood T cell repertoires in COVID-19. Germline CDR1 and CDR2: SGHAT and FQDESV (reference sequence). This CDR3 spans 12 amino acids. The V and J ends lost 1 base and 4 bases respectively, with 4 bases between them. Assay used: immunoSEQ multiplex PCR; TCRdb lists only in-frame clones, some missing. The sample records about 100,000 clones, around four fifths being singletons. The source material was peripheral blood. This chain connects TRBV11-1 to TRBJ1-1; D is unresolved. This TCR came from a woman aged 70-85 years with acute or convalescent COVID-19. CDR3 residues: CASSLDITEAFF. The CDR3 DNA sequence: TGTGCCAGCAGCTTAGATATCACTGAAGCTTTCTTT.